The clone carrying this TCR beta chain was detected a few times. The antigen is unknown. These data originate in a study of cytomegalovirus exposure and HLA in healthy donors. Overall study findings and caveats: Productive rates of about 87% or about 30% were seen for most TCR beta V segments in an earlier analysis. Trimming of TCR beta V- and J-genes showed a link, identified in a later analysis, to a missense DCLRE1C variant.

V was pared by 4 bases and J by 1 base, with 10 bases between. The length of the CDR3 is 14 residues. CDR1 SNHLY and CDR2 FYNNEI come from the germline V gene. The primer mix had 60 Vbeta and 13 Jbeta primers. In the study's own analysis: Later work found roughly 80 million unique TCR beta chains, with 9.5 million to 12 million shared. Sequenced by immunoSEQ multiplex PCR; TCRdb stores in-frame clones only, minus some. V and J calls and clone size are those listed in that table; D and trimming were worked out from the DNA. The table has around 170,000 clones, more than 75% seen once. The clonotype comes from a woman aged 18-29 years in good health and CMV-seronegative. The sequenced material came from PBMCs. V and J are TRBV2 and TRBJ1-1; no firm D call. The CDR3: CASSGQLRNTEAFF. The CDR3 DNA reads TGTGCCAGCAGTGGACAATTACGGAACACTGAAGCTTTCTTT.